The 3 T cell receptor beta chains in this list originate from one sample, sequenced in a study of CD8+CD57+ T cells in acquired aplastic anemia (dated by TCRdb to between 2017 and 2018). Expansion of CD8+CD57+ cells had been shown by flow cytometry in the patients chosen for sequencing. The run used an Illumina HiSeq 2000. TCR beta VDJ combination and CDR3 sequence profiling used genomic DNA as the template. TCRdb reprocessed the public reads (quality trimming at Q25 with fastp, clone calling with MiXCR) and kept in-frame beta chains. Duplicate CDR3 protein sequences are folded into a single record with the most common DNA and genes. In this sample the table shows hundreds of thousands of distinct CDR3 sequences, over 25% of which occur a single time. The ten most abundant clones make up around 0.82% of the sample. The sample comprised sorted CD4+, CD8+, or CD8+CD57+ T cells (not recorded which) from PBMCs. The receptor source for this set is a human donor with aplastic anemia.

This rearrangement joins TRBV5-8 to TRBJ2-7; D is possibly TRBD1 or TRBD2 (5 bases each). Trimming pared 4 bases from V and 1 base from J, leaving 9 bases between. The CDR3 spans 13 residues. CDR1 and CDR2 from the germline V gene are SGHTS and YDEGEE. The CDR3 reads CASSRWGSYEQYF. CDR3 coding DNA: TGTGCCAGCAGCCGGTGGGGGTCCTACGAGCAGTACTTC.

The sample holds many counts of this clonotype. The CDR3 bases are TGTGCCAGCACCACCTTACGGGCTGCTGAGCAGTTCTTC. Translation: CASTTLRAAEQFF. The V gene is TRBV25-1, the J gene TRBJ2-1; D gene uncertain. The CDR3 consists of 13 residues. The V gene's germline CDR1 is MGHDK and CDR2 SYGVNS. V dropped 7 bases and J dropped 9 bases, with 16 bases sitting between them.

This clonotype has at least ten counts. V is TRBV19 and J is TRBJ2-7; 10 nucleotides agree with TRBD2. The germline CDR1 and CDR2 sequences are LNHDA and SQIVND (reference sequence). CDR3 length: 13 residues. V shed 7 bases, J shed 4 bases, and the junction held 4 bases outside the gene matches. Written as DNA, the CDR3 is TGTGCCAGTAATGTAGCGGGAGGTTACGAGCAGTACTTC. Amino acid sequence: CASNVAGGYEQYF. The variable domain in full, with the rest retrieved from reference TRBV19 and TRBJ2-7, is DGGITQSPKYLFRKEGQNVTLSCEQNLNHDAMYWYRQDPGQGLRLIYYSQIVNDFQKGDIAEGYSVSREKKESFPLTVTSAQKNPTAFYLCASNVAGGYEQYFGPGTRLTVT.